The 5 T cell receptor beta chains below all came from one sample that was sequenced in a study of neoadjuvant nivolumab and ipilimumab in lung cancer. Sequencing was performed with immunoSEQ multiplex PCR; in TCRdb, only in-frame clones are kept and a portion is missing. The profile shows over 25,000 clones, 75% to 85% of them singletons. The specimen was tumor tissue, collected after neoadjuvant nivolumab, alone or with ipilimumab, at or shortly before surgery. The receptors here all came from an adult with non-small cell lung cancer.

The genes are TRBV28 and TRBJ2-1; TRBD2 aligns across 10 bases. CDR3 length equals 15 residues. Per germline, CDR1 MDHEN and CDR2 SYDVKM. J gave up 4 bases and V 6 bases, and 6 bases lay outside the gene matches. The CDR3 DNA is TGTGCCAGCAGCCCCGGGACTAGCGCTTACAATGAGCAGTTCTTC. It yields the protein CASSPGTSAYNEQFF.

V and J are TRBV2 and TRBJ1-2, with D possibly TRBD1 on 5 matching bases. Germline V gene sequence: CDR1 SNHLY, CDR2 FYNNEI. The CDR3 is made up of 12 amino acids. Trimming took off 4 bases at V and 8 bases at J, with 11 bases between the two ends. CDR3 in amino acids: CASSGAGKGYTF. For the CDR3, the DNA is TGTGCCAGCAGTGGGGCAGGGAAAGGCTACACCTTC.

This chain uses TRBV2 with TRBJ1-2; 10 bases align to TRBD1. The junction had 3 bases not matched to a gene; V was cut back by 5 bases and J by 3 bases. Germline CDR1 reads SNHLY; CDR2 reads FYNNEI. The CDR3 has 14 residues. CDR3 sequence (DNA): TGTGCCAGCAGTCTCGGACAGGGGGACTATGGCTACACCTTC. It translates to CASSLGQGDYGYTF.

V usage is TRBV6-5 and J usage is TRBJ1-4; D unresolved. Trimming stripped 6 bases from V and 11 bases from J, with 19 bases between. The CDR3 is 14 amino acids. Germline V gene sequence: CDR1 MNHEY, CDR2 SVGAGI. The chain's CDR3 is CASSPRDGGNKLFF. The CDR3 DNA follows: TGTGCCAGCAGCCCCCGAGATGGAGGGAATAAACTGTTTTTT.

The V and J genes are TRBV5-4 and TRBJ2-3, with D perhaps TRBD1 or TRBD2 (5 bases each). The CDR3 length is 17 residues. CDR1 SGHNT and CDR2 YYREEE come from the germline V gene (reference sequence). V shed 4 bases and J shed 2 bases, with 20 bases lying between them. CDR3 residues: CASSRVGLPGLTDTQYF. CDR3 nucleotides: TGTGCCAGCAGCCGCGTAGGACTCCCGGGGCTCACAGATACGCAGTATTTT.